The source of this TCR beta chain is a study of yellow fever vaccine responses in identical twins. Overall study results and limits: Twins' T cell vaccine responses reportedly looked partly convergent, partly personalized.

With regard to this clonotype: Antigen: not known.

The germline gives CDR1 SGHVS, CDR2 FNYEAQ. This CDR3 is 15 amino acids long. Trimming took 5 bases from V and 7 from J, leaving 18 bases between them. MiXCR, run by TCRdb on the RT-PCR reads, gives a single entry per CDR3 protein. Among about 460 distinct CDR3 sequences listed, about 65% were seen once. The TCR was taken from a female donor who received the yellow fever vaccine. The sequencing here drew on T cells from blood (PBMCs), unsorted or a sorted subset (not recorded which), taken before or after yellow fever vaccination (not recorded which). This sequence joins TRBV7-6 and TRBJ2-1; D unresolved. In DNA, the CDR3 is TGTGCCAGCAGCCCCTACACCCACACAATTAATGAGCAGTTCTTC. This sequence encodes CASSPYTHTINEQFF.